This T cell receptor beta chain was identified in a study of technical replicates of blood from several donors. This CDR3 contains 14 residues. From germline, CDR1 is SNHLY and CDR2 FYNNEI. With 4 bases clipped from V and 3 bases from J, the junction kept 4 bases outside the gene matches. Using immunoSEQ multiplex PCR, the repertoire was profiled, and TCRdb retains in-frame clones only, with some absent. The sample contains around 70,000 clones, roughly 96% of which appear only once. The source material was T cells isolated from PBMCs. The genes are TRBV2 and TRBJ1-2, with TRBD1 identical over 8 bases. This sequence was found in a human donor in good health. The CDR3 protein is CASSAQGVDYGYTF. The CDR3 bases are TGTGCCAGCAGTGCACAGGGGGTTGACTATGGCTACACCTTC.